A selection of T cell receptor beta chains follows, all from one sample in a study of cytomegalovirus exposure and HLA in healthy donors. Clones were sequenced by immunoSEQ multiplex PCR, and TCRdb holds only the in-frame ones, with some missing. The table lists about 160,000 clones, nearly 80% of them singletons. The sample comprised PBMCs. The origin of the receptors is a man younger than 30 in good health and CMV-seropositive. Both conserved end residues are trimmed from each CDR3.

J | V | CDR3
TRBJ2-3 | TRBV9 | ASSVGLGSTDTQY
TRBJ2-3 | TRBV9 | ASSAQVDYADTQY
TRBJ2-4 | TRBV5-1 | ASSLRDRGMAAKNIQY
TRBJ1-6 | TRBV5-1 | ASREGRNSPLH
TRBJ2-7 | TRBV29-1 | SGTGGESYEQY
TRBJ1-5 | TRBV7-2 | ASSLGGTGIAQPQH
TRBJ1-4 | TRBV10-3 | AISIGTGEFEKLF
- | TRBV7-2 | ASSLGGQFYEQY
TRBJ2-3 | TRBV7-6 | ASSYPGASGGEWGTDTQY
TRBJ2-5 | TRBV18 | ASSPRGGDRETQY
TRBJ1-2 | TRBV4-1 | ASSLDRAYGYT
TRBJ2-3 | TRBV9 | ASSVGPSGGAEDTQY
TRBJ1-3 | TRBV4-2 | ASSHPGDSGNTIY
TRBJ2-7 | TRBV19 | ASSGVQQGSYEQY
TRBJ2-3 | TRBV2 | ARRLRVTDTQY
TRBJ1-4 | TRBV4-2 | ASSQDLTGGEKLF
TRBJ1-2 | TRBV19 | ASTKQPGREGDT
TRBJ1-1 | TRBV19 | ASSIAPTAEAF
TRBJ2-1 | TRBV5-4 | ASSSTSGTGNEQF
TRBJ2-1 | TRBV4-1 | ASSRGESGNNYNEQF
TRBJ1-1 | TRBV11-2 | ASSRGHNTEAF
- | TRBV9 | ASSPPPGGEYEQY
TRBJ2-7 | TRBV14 | ASSQDRLRVPLDEQY
TRBJ1-3 | TRBV4-1 | ASSLSYFSGNTIY
TRBJ2-7 | TRBV5-4 | ASSLGNAGEQY
TRBJ2-1 | TRBV6-6 | AIGAVAYNEQF
TRBJ2-1 | TRBV29-1 | SVAVAGVGEQF
TRBJ2-3 | TRBV11-2 | ASSLVRTDTQY
TRBJ2-2 | TRBV6-4 | ASSERGGETGELF
TRBJ1-1 | TRBV5-1 | ASSLEIGGRAF
TRBJ1-2 | TRBV4-1 | ASSQRVGSDRGYGYT
TRBJ1-4 | TRBV2 | ASSGGGRRNEKLF
- | TRBV12-2 | ASRPITSGRAPSYEQY
TRBJ1-2 | TRBV29-1 | SVELGTRRNYGYT
TRBJ1-6 | TRBV9 | ASSVGGRNNSPLH
TRBJ2-4 | TRBV19 | ASSKWRGNSKNIQY
TRBJ1-3 | TRBV5-8 | ASSPFSGNTIY
TRBJ1-2 | TRBV25-1 | ASSDRVGYGYT
TRBJ2-7 | TRBV5-1 | ASSYGGDGYEQY
TRBJ2-2 | TRBV4-1 | ASSQVNTGDFRELF
TRBJ2-6 | TRBV7-8 | ASSLTAGANVLT
- | TRBV7-2 | ASSLERITYEQY
TRBJ2-5 | TRBV19 | ASSMGVGAGSQETQY
TRBJ2-2 | TRBV13 | ASSPSGTGGTGELF
TRBJ2-1 | TRBV4-2 | ASSLLPGQGVRLEEGSYNEQF
TRBJ2-5 | TRBV18 | ASSPLTGLRTQY
TRBJ2-5 | TRBV2 | ASSDISGSETQY
TRBJ2-7 | TRBV11-2 | ASSFEGGSSYEQY
TRBJ2-7 | TRBV14 | ASKRSGTYEQY
TRBJ2-1 | TRBV7-9 | ASSFSGSTYNEQF
TRBJ1-2 | TRBV21-1 | ASGGVAKNGYT
TRBJ2-7 | TRBV5-1 | ASSGDLGTGDYYEQY
TRBJ2-2 | TRBV19 | ASSTGTGGTGELF